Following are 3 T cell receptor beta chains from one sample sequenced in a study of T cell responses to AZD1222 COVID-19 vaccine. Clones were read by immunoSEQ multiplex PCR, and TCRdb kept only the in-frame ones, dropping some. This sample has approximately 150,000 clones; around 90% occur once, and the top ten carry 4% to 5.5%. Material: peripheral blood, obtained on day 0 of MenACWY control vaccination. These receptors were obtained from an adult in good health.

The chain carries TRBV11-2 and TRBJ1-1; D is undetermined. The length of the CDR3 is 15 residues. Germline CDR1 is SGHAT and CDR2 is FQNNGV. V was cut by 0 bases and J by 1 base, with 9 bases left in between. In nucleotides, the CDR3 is TGTGCCAGCAGCTTAGAGCTGCTGTCGAACACTGAAGCTTTCTTT. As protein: CASSLELLSNTEAFF. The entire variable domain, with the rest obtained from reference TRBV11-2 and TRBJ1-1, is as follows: EAGVAQSPRYKIIEKRQSVAFWCNPISGHATLYWYQQILGQGPKLLIQFQNNGVVDDSQLPKDRFSAERLKGVDSTLKIQPAKLEDSAVYLCASSLELLSNTEAFFGQGTRLTVV.

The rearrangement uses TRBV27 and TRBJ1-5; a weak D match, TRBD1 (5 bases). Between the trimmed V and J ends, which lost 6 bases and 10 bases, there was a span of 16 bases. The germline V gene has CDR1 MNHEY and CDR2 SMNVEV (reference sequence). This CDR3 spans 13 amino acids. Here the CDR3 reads CASSPGRGVPQHF. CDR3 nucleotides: TGTGCCAGCAGCCCGGGACGCGGTGTTCCCCAGCATTTT.

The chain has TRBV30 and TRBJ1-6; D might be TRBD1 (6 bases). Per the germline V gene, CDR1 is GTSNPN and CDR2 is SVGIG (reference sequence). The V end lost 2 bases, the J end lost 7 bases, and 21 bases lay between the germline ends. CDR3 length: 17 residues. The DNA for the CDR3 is TGTGCCTGGAGTCTCCTACCGACAGGACGTACCAATTCACCCCTCCACTTT. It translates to CAWSLLPTGRTNSPLHF.